These 10 T cell receptor beta chains came from one sample sequenced in a study of T cell responses to AZD1222 COVID-19 vaccine. Profiling relied on immunoSEQ multiplex PCR, and the TCRdb table lists in-frame clones only, not all of them. Here the sample spans 130,000 to 150,000 clones, around 90% being singletons. The source material was peripheral blood, sampled on day 0 of AZD1222 vaccination. The receptors were gathered from an adult in good health.

Regarding this clone: The sample has other DNA sequences that encode this CDR3 too. V usage is TRBV9 and J usage is TRBJ1-5, with no clear D. Germline CDR1 reads SGDLS; CDR2 reads YYNGEE. This CDR3 has 13 amino acids. The germline V and J ends were trimmed by 0 bases and 1 base, with 2 bases remaining between them. The CDR3 sequence: CASSVGSNQPQHF. The CDR3 region has the DNA TGTGCCAGCAGCGTAGGGAGCAATCAGCCCCAGCATTTT.

The V and J genes are TRBV6-6 and TRBJ2-4; D gene unclear. There are 16 residues in the CDR3. The germline V gene has CDR1 MNHNY and CDR2 SVGAGI (reference sequence). Between the trimmed V and J ends, which lost 6 bases and 0 bases, there was a span of 15 bases. The CDR3 here is CASRQPSGSAKNIQYF. CDR3 DNA sequence: TGTGCCAGCAGGCAACCCTCGGGCTCAGCCAAAAACATTCAGTACTTC.

The rearrangement links TRBV4-1 to TRBJ2-7; 7 nucleotides line up with TRBD1. The CDR3 has 15 residues. CDR1 is MGHRA, CDR2 YSYEKL, per germline. After removal of 3 bases from V and 0 bases from J, the junction contained 5 bases not matched to a gene. The CDR3 nucleotides are TGCGCCAGCAGCCAGTTACAGGGGAGCTCCTACGAGCAGTACTTC. It is translated as CASSQLQGSSYEQYF.

This chain connects TRBV6-6 to TRBJ1-4; D is unclear. The CDR3 is made up of 14 amino acids. Germline assignment: CDR1 MNHNY and CDR2 SVGAGI (reference sequence). The V and J ends lost 0 bases and 4 bases respectively, with 6 bases between them. CDR3 nucleotide sequence: TGTGCCAGCAGTTACTCCCAGTTTAATGAAAAACTGTTTTTT. This translates into CASSYSQFNEKLFF.

The chain combines TRBV7-8 with TRBJ1-4, with TRBD1 identical over 9 bases. The CDR3 covers 16 residues. J gave up 6 bases and V 5 bases, and 10 bases lay outside the gene matches. Germline CDR1 is SGHVS and CDR2 is FQNEAQ. The CDR3 sequence is CASSQNTGQGDEKLFF. CDR3 coding DNA: TGTGCCAGCAGCCAAAATACGGGACAGGGTGATGAAAAACTGTTTTTT.

The rearrangement uses TRBV11-2 and TRBJ1-1; D is possibly TRBD1 (5 bases). Germline values: CDR1 SGHAT, CDR2 FQNNGV. V lost 4 bases to trimming and J lost 5 bases, with 8 bases between them. CDR3 length: 12 residues. CDR3 amino acids: CASSSPGTEAFF. The CDR3 coding sequence is TGTGCCAGCAGCTCCCCAGGGACTGAAGCTTTCTTT. Full variable domain (remainder filled in from reference TRBV11-2 and TRBJ1-1): EAGVAQSPRYKIIEKRQSVAFWCNPISGHATLYWYQQILGQGPKLLIQFQNNGVVDDSQLPKDRFSAERLKGVDSTLKIQPAKLEDSAVYLCASSSPGTEAFFGQGTRLTVV.

The chain joins TRBV5-8 to TRBJ2-3, with D possibly matching TRBD1 (6 bases). The CDR3 is 15 residues long. Between the trimmed V and J ends, which lost 2 bases and 6 bases, there was a span of 16 bases. Germline loops: CDR1 SGHTS, CDR2 YDEGEE. CDR3 DNA sequence: TGTGCCAGCAGCTTAATTGGACAGTCCGCCGATACGCAGTATTTT. Its translation: CASSLIGQSADTQYF.

The V gene is TRBV7-9, the J gene TRBJ2-7; a weak D match, TRBD1 (6 bases). The CDR3 contains 15 residues. Trimming took off 5 bases at V and 3 bases at J, with 17 bases between the two ends. Germline V gives CDR1 SEHNR, CDR2 FQNEAQ (reference sequence). The CDR3, as DNA: TGTGCCAGCAGCCCGCCCGACAGGACCGGCTACGAGCAGTACTTC. Residues: CASSPPDRTGYEQYF. Variable domain in full (rest from reference TRBV7-9 and TRBJ2-7): DTGVSQNPRHKITKRGQNVTFRCDPISEHNRLYWYRQTLGQGPEFLTYFQNEAQLEKSRLLSDRFSAERPKGSFSTLEIQRTEQGDSAMYLCASSPPDRTGYEQYFGPGTRLTVT.

V and J are TRBV19 and TRBJ1-2; D uncertain. V lost 5 bases and J lost 3, with 13 bases in between. In germline, CDR1 is LNHDA, CDR2 SQIVND (reference sequence). This CDR3 has 14 residues. CDR3 sequence (DNA): TGTGCCAGTAGTCTTAGTAGGACGGACTATGGCTACACCTTC. As protein: CASSLSRTDYGYTF.

The chain carries TRBV4-1 and TRBJ1-6; no firm D call. The CDR3 is 16 residues long. Trimming removed 1 base from V and 9 bases from J, with 16 bases in between. Per germline, CDR1 MGHRA and CDR2 YSYEKL. DNA for the CDR3: TGCGCCAGCAGCCAAGTAACAGAGGTTCTTTCTTCACCCCTCCACTTT. Protein sequence: CASSQVTEVLSSPLHF.